This T cell receptor (beta chain) was sequenced during a study of vaccination and CD4 T cells after COVID-19. Overall study: It was a median roughly 100 days after diagnosis, with a range of 35 to 161, that post-COVID samples were drawn. Study-wide findings and caveats: For convalescent patients, a median about 90% of reactive clones surfaced exclusively after vaccination.

The Oncomine TCR Beta short-read assay sequenced DNA from cultured CD4+ T cells. In TCRdb, the PCR reads were re-called with MiXCR into one record per CDR3 protein. The sample has about 20,000 distinct CDR3 sequences, under 60% seen once. Details on this clonotype: Its antigen is undetermined.

Treatment of the sample: approximately 10-day PBMC culture with coronavirus spike peptide pools or control peptides (ViraFEST assay). Before TCRs were sequenced, ViraFEST expanded antigen-specific T cells with peptide pools. Approximately 1.8 million PBMCs per well were cultured with roughly 9.6 IU/ml IL-2 and about 10 ug/ml peptide pools. The CDR3 extends over 13 amino acids. V lost 4 bases and J 4 bases, leaving 10 bases between the germline ends. Germline loops: CDR1 MGHDK, CDR2 SYGVNS. The sequence derives from a human donor who had recovered from COVID-19. The chain recombines TRBV25-1 with TRBJ1-2, with D hard to call. The input for sequencing was CD4+ T cells from blood, cultured in vitro, taken after SARS-CoV-2 vaccination. The CDR3 protein is CASSGGSLYGYTF. The DNA for the CDR3 is TGTGCCAGCAGTGGTGGGAGTCTCTATGGCTACACCTTC.